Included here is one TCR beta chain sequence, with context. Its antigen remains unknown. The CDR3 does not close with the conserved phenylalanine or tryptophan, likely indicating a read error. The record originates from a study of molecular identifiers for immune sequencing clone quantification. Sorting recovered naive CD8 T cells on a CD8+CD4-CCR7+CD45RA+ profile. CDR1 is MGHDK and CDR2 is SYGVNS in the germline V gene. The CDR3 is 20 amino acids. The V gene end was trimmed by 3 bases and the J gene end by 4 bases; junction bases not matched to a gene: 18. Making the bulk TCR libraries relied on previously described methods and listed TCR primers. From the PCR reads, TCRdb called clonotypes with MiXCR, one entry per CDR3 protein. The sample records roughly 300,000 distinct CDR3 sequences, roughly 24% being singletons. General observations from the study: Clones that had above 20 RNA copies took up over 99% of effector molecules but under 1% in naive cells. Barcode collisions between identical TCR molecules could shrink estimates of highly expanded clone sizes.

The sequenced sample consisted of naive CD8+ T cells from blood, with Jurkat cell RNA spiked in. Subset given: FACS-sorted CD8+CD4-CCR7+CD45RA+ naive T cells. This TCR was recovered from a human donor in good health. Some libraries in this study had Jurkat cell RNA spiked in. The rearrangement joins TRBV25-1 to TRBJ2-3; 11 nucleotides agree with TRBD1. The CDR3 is CASSDSHGQGALGIADTQYL. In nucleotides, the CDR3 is TGTGCCAGCAGTGACTCACACGGACAGGGGGCGTTGGGTATAGCAGATACGCAGTATCTT.